This TCR beta chain was identified during a study of T cell repertoires in cytomegalovirus infection. Study context: CMV epitopes, recently identified HLA-C-restricted and well-studied HLA-B-restricted, were used. General study results and limits: People with CMV and the relevant HLA were identified by cumulative public TCR beta family frequency. Ex vivo, HLA-C-restricted CMV-specific TCR beta clonotypes prevailed over the rest of the response.

In TCRdb, the reads were re-called with MiXCR into one record per CDR3 protein. In the table there are approximately 300,000 distinct CDR3 sequences, approximately 25% of which are singletons. About this clonotype: The antigen remains unidentified.

Between the trimmed V and J ends, which lost 2 bases and 5 bases, there was a span of 12 bases. Germline lookup yields CDR1 MNHEY and CDR2 SVGAGI. The CDR3 length is 14 residues. The V call is TRBV6-5, the J call TRBJ1-2, with a tentative D call TRBD1 (6 bases). The specimen comprised cultured PBMCs, sampled from culture after CMV antigen stimulation. This receptor was identified in a human donor in good health (CMV status not recorded). Some clones in this sample may be carry-over from other donors' samples. CDR3 loop: CASSYRGGGYGYTF. The CDR3 DNA follows: TGTGCCAGCAGTTACCGGGGAGGGGGATATGGCTACACCTTC.